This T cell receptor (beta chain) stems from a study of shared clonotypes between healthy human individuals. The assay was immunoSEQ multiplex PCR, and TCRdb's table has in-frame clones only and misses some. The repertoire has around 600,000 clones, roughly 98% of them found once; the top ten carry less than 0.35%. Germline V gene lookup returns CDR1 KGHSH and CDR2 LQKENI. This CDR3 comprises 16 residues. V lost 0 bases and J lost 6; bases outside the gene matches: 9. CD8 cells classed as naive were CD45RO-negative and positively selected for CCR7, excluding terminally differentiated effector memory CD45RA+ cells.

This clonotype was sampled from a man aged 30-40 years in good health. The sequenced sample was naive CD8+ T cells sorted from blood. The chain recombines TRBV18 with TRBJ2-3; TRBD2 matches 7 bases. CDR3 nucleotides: TGTGCCAGCTCACCACCCAGCCTAGCGGAGGTGGATACGCAGTATTTT. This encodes CASSPPSLAEVDTQYF.